The sequence of this T cell receptor beta chain was determined in a study of blood T cell repertoires in COVID-19. Study in general: From T cells, B-cell-depleted T cells, or PBMCs came the material, which was cDNA or gDNA.

V was clipped by 5 bases and J by 6 bases, with 9 bases between them. The CDR3 has 11 amino acids. Germline CDR1 and CDR2: SGHRS and YFSETQ. The method was immunoSEQ multiplex PCR; TCRdb's version includes in-frame clones alone and lacks a portion of them. The sample includes 200,000 or so clones, around 82% of them seen just once. This chain uses TRBV5-1 with TRBJ2-7, with a weak D call TRBD2 (5 bases). The sample consisted of PBMCs or T cells enriched from blood (not recorded which). The receptor was derived from a man aged 35 to 55 who had recovered from COVID-19. The CDR3: CASRGGVEQYF. CDR3 bases: TGCGCCAGCAGAGGAGGAGTCGAGCAGTACTTC.